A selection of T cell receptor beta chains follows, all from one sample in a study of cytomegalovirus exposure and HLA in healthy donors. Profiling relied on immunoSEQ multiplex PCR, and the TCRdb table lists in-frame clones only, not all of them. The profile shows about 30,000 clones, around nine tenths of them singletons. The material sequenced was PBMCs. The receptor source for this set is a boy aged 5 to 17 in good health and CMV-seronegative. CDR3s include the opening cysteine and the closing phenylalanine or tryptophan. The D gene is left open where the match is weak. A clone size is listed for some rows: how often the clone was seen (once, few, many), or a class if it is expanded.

CDR3 DNA: TGTGCCAAACAGGGGGCCTCGGCCAAGAACATTCAGTACTTC
CDR3 protein: CAKQGASAKNIQYF
D gene: TRBD1
clone size: NA
V gene: TRBV6-5
J gene: TRBJ2-4

CDR3 DNA: TGCGCCAGCAGCCGCGGACAGGGGGCGAAAGGCTACACCTTC
CDR3 protein: CASSRGQGAKGYTF
D gene: TRBD1
clone size: NA
V gene: TRBV4-1
J gene: TRBJ1-2

CDR3 DNA: TGTGCCAGCAGCGGGCGGGGCGACTACACAGATACGCAGTATTTT
CDR3 protein: CASSGRGDYTDTQYF
D gene: NA
clone size: NA
V gene: TRBV9
J gene: TRBJ2-3

CDR3 DNA: TGTGCCAGCAGCAAACCCGGACAGGGCGATGGCTACACCTTC
CDR3 protein: CASSKPGQGDGYTF
D gene: TRBD1
clone size: once
V gene: TRBV7-8
J gene: TRBJ1-2

CDR3 DNA: TGTGCCAGCAGCTTGGGACAGGGAGGCTATGGCTACACCTTC
CDR3 protein: CASSLGQGGYGYTF
D gene: TRBD1
clone size: NA
V gene: TRBV5-5
J gene: TRBJ1-2

CDR3 DNA: TGTGCCAGCAGTTTAAGAGGTTTCGGGTTGGCGAACACCGGGGAGCTGTTTTTT
CDR3 protein: CASSLRGFGLANTGELFF
D gene: NA
clone size: NA
V gene: TRBV28
J gene: TRBJ2-2

CDR3 DNA: TGTGCCAGCAGCGCTACGTACACTGAAGCTTTCTTT
CDR3 protein: CASSATYTEAFF
D gene: NA
clone size: once
V gene: TRBV13
J gene: TRBJ1-1

CDR3 DNA: TGTGCCAGCTCACCCAACAGGGACTACGAGCAGTACTTC
CDR3 protein: CASSPNRDYEQYF
D gene: NA
clone size: NA
V gene: TRBV18
J gene: TRBJ2-7

CDR3 DNA: TGCAGCGTTGAAGATGTTTCGGGGGGGACAGATACGCAGTATTTT
CDR3 protein: CSVEDVSGGTDTQYF
D gene: TRBD2
clone size: NA
V gene: TRBV29-1
J gene: TRBJ2-3

CDR3 DNA: TGCGCCAGCAAAAAGGACCCAGGGAATCGGGAGACCCAGTACTTC
CDR3 protein: CASKKDPGNRETQYF
D gene: NA
clone size: once
V gene: TRBV10-2
J gene: TRBJ2-5

CDR3 DNA: TGTGCCAGCAGGGGACAGGGCCCTAGGCCTGGGGCCAACGTCCTGACTTTC
CDR3 protein: CASRGQGPRPGANVLTF
D gene: TRBD1
clone size: NA
V gene: TRBV27
J gene: TRBJ2-6

CDR3 DNA: TGCGCCAGCAATATAGCGGGGGGGCCGTATTACGAGCAGTACTTC
CDR3 protein: CASNIAGGPYYEQYF
D gene: TRBD2
clone size: NA
V gene: TRBV5-1
J gene: TRBJ2-7

CDR3 DNA: TGTGCCAGCAGACGATCCGGCAACAGGGGTCTAACCTACGAGCAGTACTTC
CDR3 protein: CASRRSGNRGLTYEQYF
D gene: TRBD1
clone size: NA
V gene: TRBV7-9
J gene: TRBJ2-7

CDR3 DNA: TGCGCCAGCAGCTTGGCACAGGGCGCATCTGGGGCCAACGTCCTGACTTTC
CDR3 protein: CASSLAQGASGANVLTF
D gene: NA
clone size: NA
V gene: TRBV5-1
J gene: TRBJ2-6

CDR3 DNA: TGTGCCAGCAGCGCCGACAACTCTGGGGCCAACGTCCTGACTTTC
CDR3 protein: CASSADNSGANVLTF
D gene: NA
clone size: NA
V gene: TRBV7-8
J gene: TRBJ2-6

CDR3 DNA: TGTGCCAGCAGCTCCCCCTGGGGACTAGCGGGTTTATACAATGAGCAGTTCTTC
CDR3 protein: CASSSPWGLAGLYNEQFF
D gene: TRBD2
clone size: NA
V gene: TRBV7-9
J gene: TRBJ2-1

CDR3 DNA: TGTGCCTGGGGGTGGACAGGGTCTAAGACTGGGGCCAACGTCCTGACTTTC
CDR3 protein: CAWGWTGSKTGANVLTF
D gene: TRBD1
clone size: NA
V gene: TRBV30
J gene: TRBJ2-6

CDR3 DNA: TGTGCTAGTGCTTTGAACTACGGACAGGGGGCCTCTGGGGCCAACGTCCTGACTTTC
CDR3 protein: CASALNYGQGASGANVLTF
D gene: TRBD1
clone size: NA
V gene: TRBV12-5
J gene: TRBJ2-6

CDR3 DNA: TGTGCCAGCAGCTTGTCGGATACGCAGTATTTT
CDR3 protein: CASSLSDTQYF
D gene: NA
clone size: few
V gene: TRBV5-4
J gene: TRBJ2-3

CDR3 DNA: TGTGCCAGCAGCCCCTCCCCCGGGACAGAGGCCATTCAGTACTTC
CDR3 protein: CASSPSPGTEAIQYF
D gene: TRBD1
clone size: NA
V gene: TRBV7-2
J gene: TRBJ2-4

CDR3 DNA: TGTGCCAGCAGCGCCCTAACAGGGGGTGGCGGGAATGAGCAGTTCTTC
CDR3 protein: CASSALTGGGGNEQFF
D gene: TRBD1
clone size: once
V gene: TRBV27
J gene: TRBJ2-1

CDR3 DNA: TGTGCCAGCACCTACCGGGGGACCTACACAGATACGCAGTATTTT
CDR3 protein: CASTYRGTYTDTQYF
D gene: NA
clone size: once
V gene: TRBV28
J gene: TRBJ2-3

CDR3 DNA: TGTGCCAGCAGTCTAAAAGTGACCGGGACAGGGGGGAACACTGAAGCTTTCTTT
CDR3 protein: CASSLKVTGTGGNTEAFF
D gene: TRBD1
clone size: NA
V gene: TRBV2
J gene: TRBJ1-1

CDR3 DNA: TGCGCCAGCAGACAGGACAGGGCGGGCACTGAAGCTTTCTTT
CDR3 protein: CASRQDRAGTEAFF
D gene: TRBD1
clone size: once
V gene: TRBV10-1
J gene: TRBJ1-1

CDR3 DNA: TGTGCCAGCACTCATTGGACAGGGGGCATGAACACTGAAGCTTTCTTT
CDR3 protein: CASTHWTGGMNTEAFF
D gene: TRBD1
clone size: NA
V gene: TRBV6-6
J gene: TRBJ1-1

CDR3 DNA: TGTGCCACGAGGGGGACTAGCTCCGATACGCAGTATTTT
CDR3 protein: CATRGTSSDTQYF
D gene: TRBD2
clone size: few
V gene: TRBV6-5
J gene: TRBJ2-3

CDR3 DNA: TGCGCCAGCAGCTTGGCGGTTTCCGGGGAGCTGTTTTTT
CDR3 protein: CASSLAVSGELFF
D gene: NA
clone size: NA
V gene: TRBV5-1
J gene: TRBJ2-2

CDR3 DNA: TGTGCCAGCAGCTTGGGGCAAGCGGGGGGAACCTACGAGCAGTACTTC
CDR3 protein: CASSLGQAGGTYEQYF
D gene: TRBD2
clone size: once
V gene: TRBV5-5
J gene: TRBJ2-7

CDR3 DNA: TGTGCCAGCAGTTACGCGGGAGTAAACTACGATGAAAAACTGTTTTTT
CDR3 protein: CASSYAGVNYDEKLFF
D gene: NA
clone size: NA
V gene: TRBV6-5
J gene: TRBJ1-4

CDR3 DNA: TGCGCCAGCAGCCCAGGTATAGGAGGTGGAAACACCATATATTTT
CDR3 protein: CASSPGIGGGNTIYF
D gene: NA
clone size: NA
V gene: TRBV4-3
J gene: TRBJ1-3

CDR3 DNA: TGTGCCAGTAGTCCGGACGGGACTCACGGAAACACCATATATTTT
CDR3 protein: CASSPDGTHGNTIYF
D gene: NA
clone size: once
V gene: TRBV19
J gene: TRBJ1-3